The next 29 T cell receptor beta chains were all read from a single sample in a study of naive and memory T cell subsets. Both TRBC1 and TRBC2 were covered by a beta constant-region primer of two equimolar oligonucleotides. TCRdb recomputed calls from the UMI-ligation and nested PCR reads with MiXCR, one row per CDR3 protein. The repertoire consists of about 4,600 distinct CDR3 sequences, with more than 6% occurring once and the leading ten covering around 83%. The sequenced sample consisted of CD4+ TEMRA cells from blood. The subset is: effector memory re-expressing CD45RA, CD45RA+ CD27-. The source of these receptors is a human donor in good health.

CDR3 sequence (DNA): TGTGCCAGCTCCCCTGGTCGAGCAGCCCTCGAGCAGTACTTC. It codes for CASSPGRAALEQYF. The chain combines TRBV5-4 with TRBJ2-7; D is uncertain. Germline-derived CDR1 and CDR2 are SGHNT and YYREEE (reference sequence). The CDR3 totals 14 residues. The V gene lost 7 bases and the J gene lost 6 bases, with 20 bases spanning the gap. The full variable domain, in which reference TRBV5-4 and TRBJ2-7 provide the parts outside the CDR3, is ETGVTQSPTHLIKTRGQQVTLRCSSQSGHNTVSWYQQALGQGPQFIFQYYREEENGRGNFPPRFSGLQFPNYSSELNVNALELDDSALYLCASSPGRAALEQYFGPGTRLTVT.

There are many counts of this clonotype. The chain combines TRBV25-1 with TRBJ2-3; D is perhaps TRBD1 (7 bases). This CDR3 is 20 amino acids long. The germline V gene has CDR1 MGHDK and CDR2 SYGVNS. Trimming removed 8 bases at V and 3 bases at J, with 33 bases between. For the CDR3, the DNA is TGTGCCAGCTCAACCTTTCGGGCCGGAACCAGGGGGAGGCCGACAGATACGCAGTATTTT. It codes for CASSTFRAGTRGRPTDTQYF.

This clonotype was observed a handful of times. V and J are TRBV27 and TRBJ2-2, with TRBD1 matching over 8 bases. This CDR3 is 15 amino acids long. The V gene end was trimmed by 6 bases and the J gene end by 4 bases; junction bases not matched to a gene: 7. The V gene's germline CDR1 is MNHEY and CDR2 SMNVEV (reference sequence). The CDR3 loop reads CASRPRTGFTGELFF. The CDR3 region has the DNA TGTGCCAGCAGACCTCGGACAGGGTTCACCGGGGAGCTGTTTTTT.

The chain carries TRBV18 and TRBJ2-5; 10 nucleotides match TRBD1. The CDR3 has 14 amino acids. V dropped 6 bases and J dropped 5; count of bases not matched to a gene: 6. From germline, CDR1 is KGHSH and CDR2 LQKENI. CDR3 sequence (DNA): TGTGCCAGCTCGCCCGGGACAGGGGTTGAGACCCAGTACTTC. Translation gives CASSPGTGVETQYF. The entire variable domain, with the rest obtained from reference TRBV18 and TRBJ2-5, is as follows: NAGVMQNPRHLVRRRGQEARLRCSPMKGHSHVYWYRQLPEEGLKFMVYLQKENIIDESGMPKERFSAEFPKEGPSILRIQQVVRGDSAAYFCASSPGTGVETQYFGPGTRLLVL.

This rearrangement joins TRBV4-2 to TRBJ1-1; D is unclear. Trimming shortened V by 2 bases and J by 0 bases, and 13 bases separated the two germline ends. Germline CDR1 LGHNA, CDR2 YNFKEQ. The CDR3 covers 16 residues. DNA for the CDR3: TGTGCCAGCAGCCAATCCGACCGACTCATGAACACTGAAGCTTTCTTT. Protein: CASSQSDRLMNTEAFF.

On this clonotype itself: With a much larger clone just one base away, this may be a read error. CDR3 DNA: TGTGCCTGGAGTGTCGGACGAGCGGGAGACGAGCAGTACTTC. It codes for CAWSVGRAGDEQYF. The J gene is TRBJ2-7, the V gene TRBV30; 8 positions match TRBD2. CDR3 length: 14 residues. Germline V gene sequence: CDR1 GTSNPN, CDR2 SVGIG (reference sequence). J gave up 5 bases and V 0 bases, and 6 bases lay outside the gene matches.

This clonotype has ten or more counts. The chain links TRBV27 to TRBJ2-7; D might be TRBD2 (5 bases). This CDR3 is built from 15 residues. Germline V gives CDR1 MNHEY, CDR2 SMNVEV (reference sequence). The ends were cut back, 8 bases at V and 0 bases at J, with 17 bases in the middle. The CDR3 bases are TGTGCCAGCGCCCAAATCGGGATTACCTCCTACGAGCAGTACTTC. Encoded protein: CASAQIGITSYEQYF.

This clonotype was seen a few times. A clone one base away is much larger, so this may be a read error. V is TRBV5-1 and J is TRBJ2-1, with D perhaps matching TRBD1 (6 bases). CDR3 length: 12 amino acids. The V end lost 4 bases, the J end lost 9 bases, and 11 bases lay between the germline ends. Germline lookup yields CDR1 SGHRS and CDR2 YFSETQ. CDR3 residues: CASSVGAVEQFF. DNA for the CDR3: TGCGCCAGCAGCGTGGGGGCCGTTGAGCAGTTCTTC.

This clonotype was counted many times. The chain couples TRBV2 to TRBJ2-1; TRBD2 is a possible D gene (7 bases). The CDR3 spans 15 residues. Trimming removed 2 bases at V and 5 bases at J, with 13 bases between. CDR1 is SNHLY and CDR2 is FYNNEI in the germline V gene. Written as DNA, the CDR3 is TGTGCCAGCAGTGAATTGGGGGGGGCAAACAATGAGCAGTTCTTC. Translated, it gives CASSELGGANNEQFF. The whole variable domain, filled in from reference TRBV2 and TRBJ2-1, reads EPEVTQTPSHQVTQMGQEVILRCVPISNHLYFYWYRQILGQKVEFLVSFYNNEISEKSEIFDDQFSVERPDGSNFTLKIRSTKLEDSAMYFCASSELGGANNEQFFGPGTRLTVL.

In this sample, this clonotype turned up many times. The chain is built from TRBV12-3 or TRBV12-4 and TRBJ2-1; 7 nucleotides line up with TRBD2. The junction had 8 bases not matched to a gene; V was cut back by 6 bases and J by 15 bases. The CDR3 contains 11 residues. This chain's CDR3 is CASSQTSMRFF. The CDR3 DNA is TGTGCCAGCAGCCAGACTAGCATGCGGTTCTTC.

The sample holds a few counts of this clonotype. V usage is TRBV5-1 and J usage is TRBJ2-7; the D gene is possibly TRBD2 (6 bases). Germline CDR1 and CDR2: SGHRS and YFSETQ. V shed 4 bases and J shed 4 bases, with 21 bases lying between them. The CDR3 has 16 residues. As DNA, the CDR3 is TGCGCCAGCAGCCGGCGGGGCGGCCCCACCGTGTACGAGCAGTACTTC. It specifies CASSRRGGPTVYEQYF.

For this clonotype: A read error may be the cause here, since a much bigger clone is one base away. The chain uses TRBV9 and TRBJ1-3; a weak D match, TRBD1 (5 bases). The length of the CDR3 is 15 residues. Per germline, CDR1 SGDLS and CDR2 YYNGEE. V lost 3 bases to trimming and J lost 0 bases, with 10 bases between them. The CDR3 region is CASSANRPSGNTIYF. DNA for the CDR3: TGTGCCAGCAGCGCCAACAGGCCCTCTGGAAACACCATATATTTT. Combining the CDR3 with reference TRBV9 and TRBJ1-3 gives the whole variable domain DSGVTQTPKHLITATGQRVTLRCSPRSGDLSVYWYQQSLDQGLQFLIQYYNGEERAKGNILERFSAQQFPDLHSELNLSSLELGDSALYFCASSANRPSGNTIYFGEGSWLTVV.

This clonotype qualifies as medium-sized (0.01 to 0.1%). The chain is built from TRBV15 and TRBJ2-3, with D perhaps matching TRBD2 (5 bases). Trimming stripped 0 bases from V and 2 bases from J, with 9 bases between. Germline CDR1 is LNHNV and CDR2 is YYDKDF (reference sequence). The CDR3 totals 15 residues. CDR3 DNA sequence: TGTGCCACCAGCAGAGAAGGACTCCCCACAGATACGCAGTATTTT. Amino acids: CATSREGLPTDTQYF.

This clonotype appeared many times. CDR3 nucleotide sequence: TGTGCCAGCAGTGAAATAGCTAACTATGGCTACACCTTC. It codes for CASSEIANYGYTF. J is TRBJ1-2 and V is TRBV6-1, with D uncertain. V was shortened by 2 bases and J by 0 bases, with 4 bases between the two germline ends. The CDR3 extends over 13 amino acids. Germline-derived CDR1 and CDR2 are MNHNS and SASEGT.

The sample holds many counts of this clonotype. V usage is TRBV6-6 and J usage is TRBJ2-1, with 9 bases lining up with TRBD2. The V and J ends lost 5 bases and 9 bases, in that order; junction bases with no gene match: 11. CDR3 size: 15 residues. From germline, CDR1 is MNHNY and CDR2 SVGAGI (reference sequence). The CDR3, as DNA: TGTGCCAGCAGTCCCCGACTAGCGGAGGGCGTTGAGCAGTTCTTC. Translating gives CASSPRLAEGVEQFF.

This clonotype showed up just a few times. The gene calls are TRBV6-6 and TRBJ2-3, with 7 bases identical to TRBD2. The CDR3 contains 15 residues. J gave up 6 bases and V 6 bases, and 12 bases lay outside the gene matches. In germline, CDR1 is MNHNY, CDR2 SVGAGI (reference sequence). The CDR3 region is CASSQTRAGEDTQYF. In DNA, the CDR3 is TGTGCCAGCAGCCAGACCCGCGCGGGAGAGGATACGCAGTATTTT.

This clonotype has more than one count but fewer than ten. The chain employs TRBV21-1 and TRBJ2-1; TRBD2, the table's D call, lacks a check against the DNA. TRBV21-1 is a documented pseudogene. There are 20 residues in the CDR3. CDR3 in DNA: TGTGCCAGCAGCCACCTCAGGACTAGCGGGAGGGCAGTGACCTACAATGAGCAGTTCTTC. Amino acid sequence: CASSHLRTSGRAVTYNEQFF.

This clonotype was seen ten or more times. V usage is TRBV20-1 and J usage is TRBJ2-2; tentative D call: TRBD1 (5 bases). The CDR3 runs 13 residues. CDR1 is DFQATT and CDR2 is SNEGSKA in the germline V gene (reference sequence). V was pared by 6 bases and J by 4 bases, with 12 bases between. The CDR3 region has the DNA TGCAGTGCCCCTCGGCAGGGCACCGGGGAGCTGTTTTTT. Protein: CSAPRQGTGELFF.

This clonotype occurred many times. The chain employs TRBV28 and TRBJ2-3, with TRBD2 identical over 10 bases. The CDR3 consists of 14 residues. V shed 6 bases and J 14 bases; nucleotides not matched to a gene: 14. Germline lookup yields CDR1 MDHEN and CDR2 SYDVKM. The CDR3 DNA reads as TGTGCCAGCAGCCTGCCACTGAGCGGGAGGGCCGTGTATTTT. This translates into CASSLPLSGRAVYF.

In this sample, this clonotype turned up many times. The genes are TRBV12-3 or TRBV12-4 and TRBJ2-2, with D perhaps TRBD1 (5 bases). CDR3 size: 13 residues. Trimming left V 8 bases short and J 5 bases short, with 12 bases between. The CDR3 here is CASQGITTGELFF. The CDR3 coding sequence is TGTGCCAGCCAGGGTATCACAACCGGGGAGCTGTTTTTT.

V usage is TRBV20-1 and J usage is TRBJ1-1, with D maybe TRBD1 (5 bases). The V gene lost 5 bases and the J gene lost 3 bases, with 13 bases spanning the gap. Per the germline V gene, CDR1 is DFQATT and CDR2 is SNEGSKA (reference sequence). CDR3 length: 13 residues. This CDR3 is CSAGVRGDTEAFF. Written as DNA, the CDR3 is TGCAGTGCTGGGGTCCGGGGGGACACTGAAGCTTTCTTT.

This clonotype was counted ten times or more. V gene TRBV30 combines with J gene TRBJ2-1; 11 bases match TRBD2. CDR3 length equals 16 residues. Germline V CDR1 and CDR2: GTSNPN, SVGIG (reference sequence). The V gene end was trimmed by 2 bases and the J gene end by 8 bases; junction bases not matched to a gene: 11. The CDR3 sequence is CAWSTVAGGPGHEQFF. The CDR3 DNA reads TGTGCCTGGAGTACCGTAGCGGGAGGGCCTGGTCATGAGCAGTTCTTC.

This clonotype turned up a few times. The V and J genes are TRBV6-1 and TRBJ2-3; D is unresolved. V gave up 4 bases and J gave up 7 bases, with 15 bases separating them. Germline V gene data show CDR1 as MNHNS and CDR2 as SASEGT. CDR3 size: 14 residues. This CDR3 reads CASSGQTQRNTQYF. DNA of the CDR3: TGTGCCAGCAGTGGGCAGACCCAGAGAAATACGCAGTATTTT.

This clonotype is deemed medium-sized. The chain combines TRBV5-1 with TRBJ1-4; perhaps TRBD1 as D (6 bases). Germline CDR1 SGHRS, CDR2 YFSETQ. The germline V and J ends were trimmed by 2 bases and 4 bases, with 12 bases remaining between them. The CDR3 consists of 15 residues. The CDR3 coding sequence is TGCGCCAGCAGCTTTTCCAGGACAGATAATGAAAAACTGTTTTTT. This codes for CASSFSRTDNEKLFF.

The sample holds a few counts of this clonotype. Written as DNA, the CDR3 is TGCGCCAGCAGCCAAGGCGGCGGAGGGGGCGCATACTATGGCTACACCTTC. This encodes CASSQGGGGGAYYGYTF. This chain joins TRBV4-1 and TRBJ1-2, with TRBD1 matching over 7 bases. This CDR3 is built from 17 residues. In germline, CDR1 is MGHRA, CDR2 YSYEKL. The junction had 11 bases not matched to a gene; V was cut back by 1 base and J by 3 bases.

This clonotype was seen only a few times. One base away lies a much larger clone, so this may be a sequencing read error. The CDR3 nucleotides are TGCAGCGTTGAAGATGGACTGGCAGATACGCAGTATTTT. It specifies CSVEDGLADTQYF. The rearrangement uses TRBV29-1 and TRBJ2-3; maybe TRBD2 (5 bases). CDR1 is SQVTM and CDR2 is ANQGSEA in the germline V gene. The CDR3 spans 13 residues. V shed 0 bases and J shed 4 bases, with 8 bases lying between them.

This clonotype was seen repeatedly, ten times or more. The chain is built from TRBV12-3 or TRBV12-4 and TRBJ1-1; D gene uncertain. Trimming removed 6 bases at V and 1 base at J, with 12 bases between. The CDR3 runs 14 residues. The CDR3, as DNA: TGTGCCAGCAGCACGAATGCGGGGAACACTGAAGCTTTCTTT. This sequence encodes CASSTNAGNTEAFF.

This clonotype is categorized as medium-sized (0.01 to 0.1%). The CDR3 nucleotides read TGTGCCTGGAGCAGACAGGGAGGTATCGACTATGGCTACACCTTC. It yields the protein CAWSRQGGIDYGYTF. V usage is TRBV30 and J usage is TRBJ1-2; 7 bases agree with TRBD1. CDR3 length: 15 residues. Germline trimming cut 3 bases from V and 3 bases from J; bases unmatched to any gene: 10. Germline-derived CDR1 and CDR2 are GTSNPN and SVGIG (reference sequence).

The J gene is TRBJ2-1, the V gene TRBV6-2 or TRBV6-3, with 7 bases fitting TRBD2. This CDR3 region has 15 residues. Per the germline V gene, CDR1 is MNHEY and CDR2 is SVGEGT. The V segment lost 1 base and the J segment 4 bases; nucleotides outside the gene matches: 4. CDR3 sequence reads: CASSYFSSGYNEQFF. The CDR3 DNA reads as TGTGCCAGCAGTTACTTTTCTAGCGGATACAATGAGCAGTTCTTC.